These T cell receptor beta chains were read from a single sample in a study of T cell repertoires in cytomegalovirus infection. Their target antigens are unknown. One entry per CDR3 protein, called by TCRdb with MiXCR from the reads. The table shows 100,000 to 150,000 distinct CDR3 sequences, with roughly 25% occurring only once. The sample comprised PBMCs, sequenced either directly or after in vitro stimulation (not recorded which). The receptors derive from a human donor in good health (CMV status not recorded). Some clones in this sample may be carry-over from other donors' samples. Each CDR3 is given with its conserved first and last residue. Each record gives: CDR3 length, clone size, J gene, D gene, V gene, CDR3 DNA, CDR3 protein. D genes are given only for firm matches. The listing skips clone size in some rows; elsewhere it reads once, few, many or a size class.

13	NA	TRBJ2-7	TRBD1	TRBV7-2	TGTGCCAGCAGCTCCGGGACAGGGGGCGAGCAGTACTTC	CASSSGTGGEQYF
13	few	TRBJ2-1	NA	TRBV7-2	TGTGCCAGCAGCTCCCTCCCAGACAATGAGCAGTTCTTC	CASSSLPDNEQFF
14	few	TRBJ1-1	NA	TRBV7-9	TGTGCCAGCAGCTTAGTTGGGGTATCCACTGAAGCTTTCTTT	CASSLVGVSTEAFF
14	many	TRBJ2-1	NA	TRBV7-9	TGTGCCAGCAGCTTGGAGGACTTGGGATGGGAGCAGTTCTTC	CASSLEDLGWEQFF
15	few	TRBJ1-6	NA	TRBV6-6	TGTGCCAGCAGCCCAGCAGCTGGGTCTGATTCACCCCTCCACTTT	CASSPAAGSDSPLHF
15	NA	TRBJ1-2	NA	TRBV28	TGTGCCAGCAGGCCTGGGGACACTACTAACTATGGCTACACCTTC	CASRPGDTTNYGYTF
17	NA	TRBJ2-1	TRBD1	TRBV24-1	TGTGCCACCAGTGACGCTACTCCAGGGGGTTCCTACAATGAGCAGTTCTTC	CATSDATPGGSYNEQFF
14	few	TRBJ1-6	NA	TRBV7-2	TGTGCCAGCAGCTTAGGGCCCGGGGGTTCACCCCTCCACTTT	CASSLGPGGSPLHF
13	NA	TRBJ1-5	TRBD1	TRBV20-1	TGCAGTGCTAGAGGGACAGGGAATCAGCCCCAGCATTTT	CSARGTGNQPQHF
17	NA	TRBJ2-1	TRBD2	TRBV19	TGTGCCAGTAGTATCCGACTAGCGGGAGTGAGATACAATGAGCAGTTCTTC	CASSIRLAGVRYNEQFF
13	NA	TRBJ2-3	NA	TRBV7-2	TGTGCCAGCAGCTTTCCGGGGGTAGATACGCAGTATTTT	CASSFPGVDTQYF
14	many	TRBJ1-1	NA	TRBV3-1	TGTGCCAGCAGCCAAGATCACTTCCCGGAAGAAGCTTTCTTT	CASSQDHFPEEAFF
16	many	TRBJ2-1	TRBD2	TRBV7-2	TGTGCCAGCAGCCCTAATCGTAGCGGGAAAGACAATGAGCAGTTCTTC	CASSPNRSGKDNEQFF
16	NA	TRBJ1-4	NA	TRBV28	TGTGCCAGCAGTCCGAGGGGGTTCGGGGCTAATGAAAAACTGTTTTTT	CASSPRGFGANEKLFF
16	NA	TRBJ1-2	NA	TRBV7-2	TGTGCCAGCAGCTTAGCAACAGATGGTATAGGCTATGGCTACACCTTC	CASSLATDGIGYGYTF
12	many	TRBJ2-3	NA	TRBV7-2	TGTGCCAGCAGCTTTTACACAGATACGCAGTATTTT	CASSFYTDTQYF
15	few	TRBJ2-3	TRBD2	TRBV6-2/TRBV6-3	TGTGCCAGCAGTTTGGCTAGCGGGCTGGGAGATACGCAGTATTTT	CASSLASGLGDTQYF
12	many	TRBJ2-1	TRBD2	TRBV28	TGTGCCAGCAGTCCCATGGCCCTAGCGGCCTCCTTC	CASSPMALAASF
14	NA	TRBJ1-1	TRBD1	TRBV6-2/TRBV6-3	TGTGCCAGCAGTCCACAGGGGGCTCGGACTGAAGCTTTCTTT	CASSPQGARTEAFF
15	NA	TRBJ2-3	TRBD2	TRBV7-2	TGTGCCAGCACCATACTAGCGGGAGTATCAGATACGCAGTATTTT	CASTILAGVSDTQYF
14	few	TRBJ2-1	TRBD2	TRBV6-2/TRBV6-3	TGTGCCGCTACCCGGGCGGGAGGGTACGGTGAGCAGTTCTTC	CAATRAGGYGEQFF
14	NA	TRBJ2-5	TRBD2	TRBV7-2	TGTGCCAGCAGCTTATCGGCGGGGGTGGAGACCCAGTACTTC	CASSLSAGVETQYF
14	NA	TRBJ2-7	NA	TRBV15	TGTGCCACCGGGGGTGCCGTGGCGGGATACGAGCAGTACTTC	CATGGAVAGYEQYF
14	few	TRBJ1-5	NA	TRBV18	TGTGCCAGCTCACCACCCTTTAGCAATCAGCCCCAGCATTTT	CASSPPFSNQPQHF
16	few	TRBJ2-1	NA	TRBV10-2	TGCGCCAGCAGGGGACGTCCGAACACTCGGAACAATGAGCAGTTCTTC	CASRGRPNTRNNEQFF
20	once	TRBJ2-1	TRBD2	TRBV12-3/TRBV12-4	TGTGCCAGCAGTCTCCTTCCGGGACTAGCGGGAGGGAGCTCCTACAATGAGCAGTTCTTC	CASSLLPGLAGGSSYNEQFF
15	many	TRBJ1-5	NA	TRBV7-2	TGTGCCAGCAGCTTCAACAGAAATAGCAATCAGCCCCAGCATTTT	CASSFNRNSNQPQHF
15	many	TRBJ2-7	NA	TRBV11-2	TGTGCCAGCAGCCGGGGCAGTTCGGATATCTACGAGCAGTACTTC	CASSRGSSDIYEQYF
16	many	TRBJ2-1	TRBD2	TRBV7-8	TGTGCCAGCAGCTTAGGGCCAGGGACTAACTACAATGAGCAGTTCTTC	CASSLGPGTNYNEQFF
14	NA	TRBJ1-6	TRBD1	TRBV3-1	TGTGCCAGCAGCCAAACAGGGGGGAATTCACCCCTCCACTTT	CASSQTGGNSPLHF
14	NA	TRBJ1-5	TRBD1	TRBV6-1	TGTGCCAGTTCAGGGGGATGGAGCAATCAGCCCCAGCATTTT	CASSGGWSNQPQHF
15	many	TRBJ2-3	NA	TRBV7-2	TGTGCCAGCAGCTTTAGCGTTACTAGCACAGATACGCAGTATTTT	CASSFSVTSTDTQYF
16	NA	TRBJ1-2	NA	TRBV10-3	TGTGCCATCAGTGAAGTAGCCAGGCCCTCAAACTATGGCTACACCTTC	CAISEVARPSNYGYTF
16	few	TRBJ2-5	TRBD2	TRBV9	TGTGCCAGCAGCAAAGCGGGAGGGACGACTCAAGAGACCCAGTACTTC	CASSKAGGTTQETQYF
15	NA	TRBJ2-7	NA	TRBV19	TGTGCCAGTAGTAGGAGTGTTCTGGATCCCGCGGAGCAGTACTTC	CASSRSVLDPAEQYF
13	many	TRBJ1-1	NA	TRBV27	TGTGCCAGCAGTTTACAGGGGTCCCCTGAAGCTTTCTTT	CASSLQGSPEAFF
13	many	TRBJ2-7	NA	TRBV7-2	TGTGCCAGCAGCTTAGGGTCAGGTAACGAGCAGTACTTC	CASSLGSGNEQYF
15	NA	TRBJ2-1	TRBD2	TRBV6-2/TRBV6-3	TGTGCCAGCATTACACTAGCGGGAGGGGGGAATGAGCAGTTCTTC	CASITLAGGGNEQFF
14	NA	TRBJ2-5	TRBD1	TRBV7-2	TGTGCCAGCAGCTTATGGGACAGCAGAGAGACCCAGTACTTC	CASSLWDSRETQYF
15	few	TRBJ2-1	NA	TRBV6-2/TRBV6-3	TGTGCCAGCAGTTACTTTCAGGGAACCTACAATGAGCAGTTCTTC	CASSYFQGTYNEQFF
14	many	TRBJ2-3	NA	TRBV7-6	TGTGCCAGCTCTAGGGGTCCTAGCACAGATACGCAGTATTTT	CASSRGPSTDTQYF
15	few	TRBJ1-1	NA	TRBV28	TGTGCCAGCAGTCCTATCGGTAGCATGAACACTGAAGCTTTCTTT	CASSPIGSMNTEAFF
14	NA	TRBJ2-1	TRBD2	TRBV6-2/TRBV6-3	TGTGCCATCGAGAGTCGCGGGAGGGGGAATGAGCAGTTCTTC	CAIESRGRGNEQFF
14	many	TRBJ2-1	NA	TRBV7-2	TGTGCCAGCAGCAAAGGGGGTAGTATCGCTGAGCAGTTCTTC	CASSKGGSIAEQFF
18	NA	TRBJ2-1	TRBD2	TRBV5-1	TGCGCCAGCAGCGCGGGACTAGCGGGAGGGCCCGCCTACAATGAGCAGTTCTTC	CASSAGLAGGPAYNEQFF
19	NA	TRBJ2-1	TRBD2	TRBV24-1	TGTGCCACCAGTGAGACTCCATCTAGCGGAGAGGCGTCCTACAATGAGCAGTTCTTC	CATSETPSSGEASYNEQFF
14	NA	TRBJ1-1	NA	TRBV6-1	TGTGCCAGCAGTTACAGCGGGGCGAACACTGAAGCTTTCTTT	CASSYSGANTEAFF
13	few	TRBJ1-5	NA	TRBV5-6	TGTGCCAGCAGCGGGGCAAGGGATCAGCCCCAGCATTTT	CASSGARDQPQHF
14	NA	TRBJ2-1	TRBD2	TRBV6-2/TRBV6-3	TGTGCCAGCAGTGAGCGGGAGCGGGCGTGGGAGCAGTTCTTC	CASSERERAWEQFF
16	NA	TRBJ2-1	NA	TRBV19	TGTGCCAGTAGTATCGGGACTTTTGACTCCTACAATGAGCAGTTCTTC	CASSIGTFDSYNEQFF
15	few	TRBJ2-7	NA	TRBV28	TGTGCCAGCAGTTTAGGAGGGCTAGCGTACTACGAGCAGTACTTC	CASSLGGLAYYEQYF
16	NA	TRBJ2-1	TRBD2	TRBV11-1	TGTGCCAGCAGCTTAGGGGCGGGAGGGACCTACAATGAGCAGTTCTTC	CASSLGAGGTYNEQFF
14	few	TRBJ2-2	NA	TRBV4-3	TGCGCCAGCAGCCAAGAGGGTCTAACCGGGGAGCTGTTTTTT	CASSQEGLTGELFF
17	many	TRBJ1-3	TRBD1	TRBV7-2	TGTGCCAGCAGCTTAGCGGGCCAGGGGGTTACAGGAAACACCATATATTTT	CASSLAGQGVTGNTIYF
14	NA	TRBJ2-3	NA	TRBV7-6	TGTGCCAGCAGCCAGACCTGGGCAACAGATACGCAGTATTTT	CASSQTWATDTQYF
15	NA	TRBJ2-1	TRBD2	TRBV5-4	TGTGCCAGCAGCGTTCTGGGACTAGCGTCTAATGAGCAGTTCTTC	CASSVLGLASNEQFF
16	NA	TRBJ1-1	NA	TRBV7-4	TGTGCCAGCAGCACTCCCTTGGACGGCTTGAACACTGAAGCTTTCTTT	CASSTPLDGLNTEAFF